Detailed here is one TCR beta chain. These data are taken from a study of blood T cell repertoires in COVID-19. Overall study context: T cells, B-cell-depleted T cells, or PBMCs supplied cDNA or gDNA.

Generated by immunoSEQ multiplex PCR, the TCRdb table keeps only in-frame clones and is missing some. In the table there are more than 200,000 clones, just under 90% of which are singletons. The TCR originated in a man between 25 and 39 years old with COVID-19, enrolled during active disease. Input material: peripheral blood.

In DNA, the CDR3 is TGCGCCAGCAGCCATCTTTTTAAGACCGGGACAGACATGAACACTGAAGCTTTCTTT. This encodes CASSHLFKTGTDMNTEAFF. V gene TRBV4-3 combines with J gene TRBJ1-1; the match to TRBD1 covers 7 bases. V gave up 3 bases and J gave up 0 bases; unmatched junction bases: 16. This CDR3 spans 19 amino acids. Per the germline V gene, CDR1 is LGHNA and CDR2 is YSLEER.